This T cell receptor beta chain is drawn from a study of CD8+ T cells in alopecia areata. Treatment here: oral pan-JAK inhibitor, 5-10 mg twice daily. Extraction of RNA preceded its reverse transcription into cDNA, which served as the sequencing template. The method was immunoSEQ multiplex PCR; TCRdb's version includes in-frame clones alone and lacks a portion of them. The table records more than 90,000 clones, roughly three fifths of them present only once. The sample here was CD8+ T cells sorted from blood, taken at week 4, from a patient treated with tofacitinib. The receptor's source is a human donor with alopecia areata.

The CDR3 reads CSVGLAFLNEQFF. CDR3 coding DNA: TGCAGCGTGGGACTAGCGTTTCTCAATGAGCAGTTCTTC. The V and J genes are TRBV29-1 and TRBJ2-1; 10 bases are a match to TRBD2. The V segment lost 6 bases and the J segment 6 bases; nucleotides outside the gene matches: 5. Looked up from germline, CDR1 is SQVTM and CDR2 is ANQGSEA. There are 13 residues in the CDR3.